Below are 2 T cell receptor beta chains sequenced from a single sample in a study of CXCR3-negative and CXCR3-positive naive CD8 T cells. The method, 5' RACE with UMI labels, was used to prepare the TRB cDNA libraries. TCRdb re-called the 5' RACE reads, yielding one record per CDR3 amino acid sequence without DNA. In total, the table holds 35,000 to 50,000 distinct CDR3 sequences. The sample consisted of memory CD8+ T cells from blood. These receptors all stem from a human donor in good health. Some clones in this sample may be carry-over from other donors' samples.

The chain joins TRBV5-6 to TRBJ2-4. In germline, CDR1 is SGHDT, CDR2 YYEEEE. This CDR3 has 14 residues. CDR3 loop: CASSFNVAKNIQYF.

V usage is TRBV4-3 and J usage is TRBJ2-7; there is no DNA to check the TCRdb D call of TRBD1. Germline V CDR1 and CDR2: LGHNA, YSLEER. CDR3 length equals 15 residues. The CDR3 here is CASSQDRQGAYEQYF.